This T cell receptor beta chain was recovered during a study of lung T cells in sarcoidosis with Löfgren's syndrome. Notes on the study in general: Multiple Löfgren's syndrome patients reportedly shared TRAV12-1 and TRBV2 CDR3 motifs, suggesting public CD4+ TCRs. Löfgren's syndrome patients reportedly showed greatest TRAV12-1 and TRBV2 expansion versus controls.

The germline gives CDR1 MDHEN, CDR2 SYDVKM. CDR3 length: 14 amino acids. V was shortened by 3 bases and J by 8 bases, with 16 bases between the two germline ends. This clonotype was counted ten times or more. Its antigen is as yet unknown. TCRdb passed the reads through MiXCR, listing each CDR3 protein once. The sample records 55,000 to 80,000 distinct CDR3 sequences, 21% being singletons. The source is a human donor with sarcoidosis (Löfgren's syndrome or another form), or a control subject (not recorded which). V gene TRBV28 combines with J gene TRBJ1-2; D unresolved. Sequences were obtained from CD4+ T cells from PBMCs. CDR3 nucleotide sequence: TGTGCCAGCAGTTTGAGTGGAGGGCGCCCAGGCTACACCTTC. Amino acids: CASSLSGGRPGYTF.